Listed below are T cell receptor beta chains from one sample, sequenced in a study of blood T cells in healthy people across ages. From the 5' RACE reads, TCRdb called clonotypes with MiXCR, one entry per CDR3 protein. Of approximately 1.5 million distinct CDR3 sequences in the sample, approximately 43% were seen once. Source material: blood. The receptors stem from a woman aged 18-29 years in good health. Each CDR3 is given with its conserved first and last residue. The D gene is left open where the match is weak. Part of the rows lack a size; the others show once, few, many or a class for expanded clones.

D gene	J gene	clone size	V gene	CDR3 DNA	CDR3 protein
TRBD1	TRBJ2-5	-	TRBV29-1	TGCAGCGTTGACAGGGACAGGGTACAAGAGACCCAGTACTTC	CSVDRDRVQETQYF
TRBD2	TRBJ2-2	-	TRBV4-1	TGCGCCAGCAGCACTCTAGCGGGGGGCTTCAACACCGGGGAGCTGTTTTTT	CASSTLAGGFNTGELFF
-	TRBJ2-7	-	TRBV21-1	TGTGCCCCGGGGGAGCAGTACTTC	CAPGEQYF
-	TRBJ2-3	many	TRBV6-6	TGTGCCAGCAGTTACTCGGTCGAAGATACGCAGTATTTT	CASSYSVEDTQYF
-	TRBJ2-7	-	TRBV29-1	TGCAGCGTCCAACAGGACTTGAGCTACGAGCAGTACTTC	CSVQQDLSYEQYF
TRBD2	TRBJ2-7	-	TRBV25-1	TGTGCCAGCAGTGCTCCGGGACTAAACTACGAGCAGTACTTC	CASSAPGLNYEQYF
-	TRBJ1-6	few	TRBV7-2	TGTGCCATTTCAATCGGCTCCTATAATTCACCCCTCCACTTT	CAISIGSYNSPLHF
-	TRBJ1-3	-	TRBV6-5	TGTGCCAGCAGCTACAGGGCCTACTCTGGAAACACCATATATTTT	CASSYRAYSGNTIYF
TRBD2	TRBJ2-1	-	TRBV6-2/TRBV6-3	TGTGCCAGCAGTTCCAGGACTAGCGGGGGGCCAAAGGGGAATGAGCAGTTCTTC	CASSSRTSGGPKGNEQFF
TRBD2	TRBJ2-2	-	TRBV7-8	TGTGCCAGCAGCTTAGCGGTTACTAGCGAGGCCGGGGAGCTGTTTTTT	CASSLAVTSEAGELFF
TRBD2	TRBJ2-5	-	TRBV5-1	TGCGCCAGCAGAGTAGCGGGAGCCCAAGAGACCCAGTACTTC	CASRVAGAQETQYF
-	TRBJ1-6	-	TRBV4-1	TGCGCCAGCAGCTCTCTGGACGGATTCCATAATTCACCCCTCCACTTT	CASSSLDGFHNSPLHF
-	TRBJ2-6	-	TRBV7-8	TGTGCCAGCAGCTTATTTGTCTCTGGGGCCAACGTCCTGACTTTC	CASSLFVSGANVLTF
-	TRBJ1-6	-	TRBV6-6	TGTGCCAGCAGTTACGACATAGGTGCACCCCTCCACTTT	CASSYDIGAPLHF
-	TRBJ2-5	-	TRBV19	TGTGCCAGTAGTATAGAGGGTCACCAAGAGACCCAGTACTTC	CASSIEGHQETQYF
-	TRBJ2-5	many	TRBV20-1	TGCAGTGCCGAACACGATTTGGGGACCCAGTACTTC	CSAEHDLGTQYF
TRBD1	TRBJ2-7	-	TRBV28	TGTGCCAGCAGTCCCGGGACAGGGGTCTTCTACGAGCAGTACTTC	CASSPGTGVFYEQYF
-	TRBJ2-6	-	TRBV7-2	TGTGCCAGCAGCAGAGTCCTCTCTGGGGCCAACGTCCTGACTTTC	CASSRVLSGANVLTF
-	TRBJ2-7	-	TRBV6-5	TGTGCCAGCAGACCAACAGGGAGTCGAGGCGAGCAGTACTTC	CASRPTGSRGEQYF
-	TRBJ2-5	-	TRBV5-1	TGCGCCAGCAGCTCCGATCTACTAATCAACAATGAGCAGTACTTC	CASSSDLLINNEQYF
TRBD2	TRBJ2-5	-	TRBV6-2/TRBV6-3	TGTGCCAGCAGTCTGGCCGGCTGGACTAGCGAGAGACAAGAGACCCAGTACTTC	CASSLAGWTSERQETQYF
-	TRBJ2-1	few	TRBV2	TGTGCCAGCAGTGGGACAGAAATAAGCAATGAGCAGTTCTTC	CASSGTEISNEQFF
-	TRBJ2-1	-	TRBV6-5	TGTGCCAGCAGTTACATGGGATTCTACAATGAGCAGTTCTTC	CASSYMGFYNEQFF
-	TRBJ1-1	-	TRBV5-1	TGCGCCAGCAGTCCCCCGGCAGGGTCGTGGACTGAAGCTTTCTTT	CASSPPAGSWTEAFF
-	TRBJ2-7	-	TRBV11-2	TGTGCCAGCAGCGATACAAATCGGGGGTACGAGCAGTACTTC	CASSDTNRGYEQYF
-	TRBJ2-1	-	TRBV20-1	TGCAGTGCTGGGCTAGTGGCCCGATTCAATGAGCAGTTCTTC	CSAGLVARFNEQFF
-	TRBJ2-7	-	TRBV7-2	TGTGCCAGCAGCGTCATCGGCCCGTACAATGAGCAGTACTTC	CASSVIGPYNEQYF
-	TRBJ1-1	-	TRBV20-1	TGCAGTGCTCTCGGCCGGAGAAACACTGAAGCTTTCTTT	CSALGRRNTEAFF